The 6 T cell receptor beta chains below come from one sample, sequenced in a study of blood T cell repertoires in COVID-19. Sequencing was performed with immunoSEQ multiplex PCR; in TCRdb, only in-frame clones are kept and a portion is missing. The table lists hundreds of thousands of clones, roughly 87% of them singletons. Material: peripheral blood. The receptors shown here come from a woman aged 18-29 years who had recovered from COVID-19.

The chain combines TRBV5-6 with TRBJ1-1; no firm D call. This CDR3 contains 16 residues. V was pared by 4 bases and J by 0 bases, with 16 bases between. Per germline, CDR1 SGHDT and CDR2 YYEEEE. CDR3 DNA: TGTGCCAGCAGCCCCGGTGAGGTAGTAATGAACACTGAAGCTTTCTTT. It is translated as CASSPGEVVMNTEAFF.

The V call is TRBV12-3 or TRBV12-4, the J call TRBJ1-5; D not certain. Deletions cut 6 bases from V and 0 bases from J, with 6 bases between. This CDR3 spans 13 amino acids. The CDR3 DNA is TGTGCCAGCAGCCCCAATAGCAATCAGCCCCAGCATTTT. It is translated as CASSPNSNQPQHF.

In regard to this clone: In the same sample, other DNA sequences code for this CDR3. The J gene is TRBJ2-7, the V gene TRBV30, with D possibly matching TRBD2 (6 bases). The V gene lost 3 bases and the J gene lost 0 bases, with 9 bases spanning the gap. Germline V lookup: CDR1 GTSNPN, CDR2 SVGIG (reference sequence). The CDR3 is 13 residues long. The CDR3 DNA is TGTGCCTGGAGCCTCGGGGGCTCCTACGAGCAGTACTTC. It translates to CAWSLGGSYEQYF.

The chain carries TRBV10-3 and TRBJ1-3, with TRBD1 as a possible D gene (6 bases). The CDR3 length is 13 residues. The ends were cut back, 8 bases at V and 5 bases at J, with 13 bases in the middle. Germline V gives CDR1 ENHRY, CDR2 SYGVKD. CDR3 DNA sequence: TGTGCCATCTATGGGACAAACCGAAACACCATATATTTT. Residues: CAIYGTNRNTIYF.

This clone was recorded only once. CDR3 nucleotide sequence: TGTGCCATTCTCACGGGTCAGGGGGGGAACACTGAAGCTTTCTTT. The encoded protein is CAILTGQGGNTEAFF. V is TRBV2 and J is TRBJ1-1; TRBD1 matches 7 bases. CDR3 length equals 15 residues. The germline V gene encodes CDR1 SNHLY and CDR2 FYNNEI. J lost 1 base, V lost 10 bases, and 12 bases had no gene match.

The chain recombines TRBV5-8 with TRBJ2-7; no reliable D call. The CDR3 totals 13 residues. Germline V gene lookup returns CDR1 SGHTS and CDR2 YDEGEE. V was shortened by 4 bases and J by 6 bases, with 14 bases between the two germline ends. CDR3 in DNA: TGTGCCAGCAGCCTCCCCTCTCAGCGCGAGCAGTACTTC. Translating gives CASSLPSQREQYF.